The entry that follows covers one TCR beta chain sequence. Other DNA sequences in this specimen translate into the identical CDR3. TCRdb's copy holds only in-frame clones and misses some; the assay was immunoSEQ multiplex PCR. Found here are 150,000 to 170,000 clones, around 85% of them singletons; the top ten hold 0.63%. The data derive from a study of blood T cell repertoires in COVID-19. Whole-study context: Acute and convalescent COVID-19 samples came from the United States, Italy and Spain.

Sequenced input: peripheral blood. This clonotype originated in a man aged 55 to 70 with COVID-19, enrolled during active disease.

The CDR3 DNA reads TGTGCCAGCAGCTTTACTAACACCGGGGAGCTGTTTTTT. This translates into CASSFTNTGELFF. The chain couples TRBV11-2 to TRBJ2-2; D not resolved. CDR1 is SGHAT and CDR2 is FQNNGV in the germline V gene. There are 13 residues in the CDR3. V lost 3 bases and J 2 bases, leaving 4 bases between the germline ends.